These T cell receptor beta chains were read from a single sample in a study of graft-versus-host responses after intestinal transplantation. These TCRs' antigens remain unknown. Method: immunoSEQ multiplex PCR; TCRdb's copy keeps in-frame clones and lacks some. The data contain 40,000 or so clones, 93% of them singletons. The material sequenced was unstimulated CD8+ T cells sorted from spleen or lymph node cells, taken before transplant. The source is a human donor who was the organ donor for an intestinal transplant. The CDR3 runs from the conserved cysteine through the conserved F or W. D genes are given only for firm matches. Some rows have no size entry. The others give once, few or many, or a class for an expanded clone.

>TRBJ2-3|-|TRBV11-2|TRBD1
TGTGCCAGCAGCTTGTACGACAGGGGTGACACAGATACGCAGTATTTT
CASSLYDRGDTDTQYF
>TRBJ2-7|-|TRBV6-1|TRBD2
TGTGCCAGCAGTTGGGAGGGCAGCTCCTACGAGCAGTACTTC
CASSWEGSSYEQYF
>TRBJ2-2|-|TRBV25-1|-
TGTGCCAGCAGTGCTCTAGCTCGCACCGGGGAGCTGTTTTTT
CASSALARTGELFF
>TRBJ1-1|-|TRBV29-1|-
TGCAGCGCAGCCTCCTACACTGAAGCTTTCTTT
CSAASYTEAFF
>TRBJ2-5|-|TRBV2|-
TGTGCCAGCAGGGGGATGGCAAAGGGAACCCCACAAGAGACCCAGTACTTC
CASRGMAKGTPQETQYF
>TRBJ2-1|-|TRBV27|-
TGTGCCAGCAGTTTCGCTACTTACAATGAGCAGTTCTTC
CASSFATYNEQFF
>TRBJ2-7|once|TRBV5-1|-
TGCGCCAGACCCGACAGGTGGGAATCCTACGAGCAGTACTTC
CARPDRWESYEQYF
>TRBJ2-3|-|TRBV6-6|-
TGTGCCAGCAGTTACTTGGACCAGGGGTATTTT
CASSYLDQGYF
>TRBJ1-2|-|TRBV9|-
TGTGCCAGCAGCTTTAGAGGATTCCCGGAGGGCTATGGCTACACCTTC
CASSFRGFPEGYGYTF
>TRBJ2-1|-|TRBV4-1|-
TGCGCCAGCAGTCGGGGGGCGGGCTTCTACAATGAGCAGTTCTTC
CASSRGAGFYNEQFF
>TRBJ1-1|-|TRBV6-5|TRBD1
TGTGCCAGCAGTTACGGACAGGGAGGCACTGAAGCTTTCTTT
CASSYGQGGTEAFF
>TRBJ2-2|-|TRBV4-1|-
TGCGCCAGCAGCCAAGGACTAGGAGAGACCGGGGAGCTGTTTTTT
CASSQGLGETGELFF
>TRBJ2-7|few|TRBV19|TRBD2
TGTGCCAGTAAGTGGACTAGCGGGAGTTACGAGCAGTACTTC
CASKWTSGSYEQYF
>TRBJ1-2|-|TRBV19|-
TGTGCCAGTACCAAACGCAGGGGCCGGGTGGATGGCTACACCTTC
CASTKRRGRVDGYTF
>TRBJ2-7|-|TRBV6-1|-
TGTGCCAGCAGTGAGGGAACGACCCCCCGGCCCTACGAGCAGTACTTC
CASSEGTTPRPYEQYF
>TRBJ2-3|-|TRBV4-2|-
TGTGCCAGCAGCCCCGAGGAGGGTGGCACAGATACGCAGTATTTT
CASSPEEGGTDTQYF
>TRBJ2-7|-|TRBV10-3|-
TGTGCCATCAGTACGCCGGAGGGGGAAAAATACGAGCAGTACTTC
CAISTPEGEKYEQYF
>TRBJ2-1|-|TRBV10-3|TRBD2
TGTGCCATCAGTGGTGCTAGCGGGACTTACAATGAGCAGTTCTTC
CAISGASGTYNEQFF
>TRBJ2-4|-|TRBV4-3|-
TGCGCCAGCAGCCAAGACAGACAAAAAAACATTCAGTACTTC
CASSQDRQKNIQYF
>TRBJ2-7|-|TRBV11-2|-
TGTGCCAGCAGCCCCCATCCTAGCTCCTACGAGCAGTACTTC
CASSPHPSSYEQYF
>TRBJ2-1|-|TRBV4-3|-
TGCGCCAGCAGCCAAGGATCCGGCTCCCCCTTTTACAATGAGCAGTTCTTC
CASSQGSGSPFYNEQFF
>TRBJ2-7|once|TRBV9|-
TGTGCCAGTACCCCAAGGGGCGAGCATGGCGTCGAGCAGTACTTC
CASTPRGEHGVEQYF
>TRBJ2-2|few|TRBV6-5|TRBD2
TGTGCCAGCTCTTGGGGGCGGGAGGTACCCGGGGAGCTGTTTTTT
CASSWGREVPGELFF
>TRBJ2-7|-|TRBV5-1|TRBD2
TGCGCCAGCAGCTTGGTGGGAGGGGAGCAGTACTTC
CASSLVGGEQYF
>TRBJ2-7|-|TRBV30|TRBD1
TGTGCCTGGAGTCCACCTACCAGGGGGCTTTTATCTTGGGAGCAGTACTTC
CAWSPPTRGLLSWEQYF
>TRBJ2-6|-|TRBV7-9|-
TGTGCCAGCAGCTTAGTTTCAGGGTACGGGGCCAACGTCCTGACTTTC
CASSLVSGYGANVLTF
>TRBJ2-7|-|TRBV27|-
TGTGCCAGCAGTGTGGACTCCTACGAGCAGTACTTC
CASSVDSYEQYF
>TRBJ1-1|once|TRBV27|-
TGTGCCAGCAGTTTCTCTTTGAACACTGAAGCTTTCTTT
CASSFSLNTEAFF
>TRBJ2-3|few|TRBV4-3|TRBD2
TGCGCCAGCAGCCAAGATAGCGGGAGTACAGATACGCAGTATTTT
CASSQDSGSTDTQYF
>TRBJ2-3|-|TRBV27|TRBD1
TGTGCCAGCAGTTCCCCCAGGGGGTATAGCACAGATACGCAGTATTTT
CASSSPRGYSTDTQYF
>TRBJ1-4|-|TRBV9|TRBD1
TGTGCCAGCAGCGTGGGACAGGGGATCGAGGCTTTGGAAAAACTGTTTTTT
CASSVGQGIEALEKLFF
>TRBJ2-7|-|TRBV29-1|-
TGCAGCTTTAGGGGAGGTCTCCCCTACGAGCAGTACTTC
CSFRGGLPYEQYF
>TRBJ2-6|-|TRBV6-6|-
TGTGCCAGCCGGCAGACCGACTCTGGGGCCAACGTCCTGACTTTC
CASRQTDSGANVLTF
>TRBJ2-7|-|TRBV28|-
TGTGCCAGCAGTTTTGGGGGGAGAGATCCCTACGAGCAGTACTTC
CASSFGGRDPYEQYF
>TRBJ1-2|-|TRBV13|-
TGTGCCAGCAGCCTATCGGAAACAGTCGGTAACTATGGCTACACCTTC
CASSLSETVGNYGYTF
>TRBJ2-7|once|TRBV10-3|-
TGTGCCATCAGTGCCGCCTACGAGCAGTACTTC
CAISAAYEQYF
>TRBJ2-7|-|TRBV27|TRBD1
TGTGCCAGCAGTCTAGACAGGGGGGGGGCTTACGAGCAGTACTTC
CASSLDRGGAYEQYF
>TRBJ2-7|-|TRBV27|-
TGTGCCAGCAGTCCTCTCCCCATAGGCGGAGGGGCCTACGAGCAGTACTTC
CASSPLPIGGGAYEQYF
>TRBJ1-5|-|TRBV6-1|-
TGTGCCAGCAGGGGGGGGACAAATCAGCCCCAGCATTTT
CASRGGTNQPQHF
>TRBJ2-1|once|TRBV19|TRBD2
TGTGCCAGTAGTAAAGAAGCGGGATATTACAATGAGCAGTTCTTC
CASSKEAGYYNEQFF
>TRBJ2-7|-|TRBV6-6|TRBD2
TGTGCCAGCAGTTACACCGGACTAGCGGGGTCCTACGAGCAGTACTTC
CASSYTGLAGSYEQYF
>TRBJ1-3|-|TRBV7-6|-
TGTGCCAGCAGCTTAGCAACAGGGAGGGGAAACACCATATATTTT
CASSLATGRGNTIYF
>TRBJ2-7|-|TRBV7-9|-
TGTGCCAGCAGCTTATCCGGGAGCTCCTACGAGCAGTACTTC
CASSLSGSSYEQYF
>TRBJ2-1|-|TRBV6-6|TRBD2
TGTGCCAGCACTGGCGGACTAGCGTATTCCTACAATGAGCAGTTCTTC
CASTGGLAYSYNEQFF
>TRBJ2-7|-|TRBV25-1|TRBD2
TGTGCCAGCGGCACCGGGACTAGCGGGAGACACGAGCAGTACTTC
CASGTGTSGRHEQYF
>TRBJ2-1|-|TRBV28|TRBD1
TGTGCCACCCAGGCAGGGGGCAATGAGCAGTTCTTC
CATQAGGNEQFF
>TRBJ1-3|-|TRBV4-1|TRBD1
TGCGCCAGCAGCCAAGACGGGACAGGAGGAAACACCATATATTTT
CASSQDGTGGNTIYF
>TRBJ2-7|-|TRBV27|-
TGTGCCAGCAGTGCGGACTCCTGGGGGAACTACGAGCAGTACTTC
CASSADSWGNYEQYF
>TRBJ1-1|-|TRBV4-2|-
TGTGCCAGCAGCCAAGGGGTTGGGGGAGACACTGAAGCTTTCTTT
CASSQGVGGDTEAFF
>TRBJ2-7|-|TRBV4-1|TRBD2
TGCGCCAGCAGTAGCGGGCGCGAGACCTACGAGCAGTACTTC
CASSSGRETYEQYF